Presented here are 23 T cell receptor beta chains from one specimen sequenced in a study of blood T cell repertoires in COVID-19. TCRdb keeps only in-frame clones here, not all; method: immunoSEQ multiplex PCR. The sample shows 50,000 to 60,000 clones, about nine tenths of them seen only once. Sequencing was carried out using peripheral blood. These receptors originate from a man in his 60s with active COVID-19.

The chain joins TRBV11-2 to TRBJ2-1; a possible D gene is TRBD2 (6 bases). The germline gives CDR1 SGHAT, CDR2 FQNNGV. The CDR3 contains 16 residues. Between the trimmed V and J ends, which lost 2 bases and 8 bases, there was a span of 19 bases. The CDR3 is CASSLFRGSSEDEQFF. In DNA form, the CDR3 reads TGTGCCAGCAGCTTATTCCGGGGGTCCTCCGAGGATGAGCAGTTCTTC.

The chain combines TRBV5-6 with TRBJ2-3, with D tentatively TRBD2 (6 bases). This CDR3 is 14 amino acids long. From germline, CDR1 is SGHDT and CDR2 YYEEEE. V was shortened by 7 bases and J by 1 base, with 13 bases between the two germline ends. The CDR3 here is CASESGLGTDTQYF. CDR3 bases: TGTGCCAGCGAAAGCGGGCTTGGCACAGATACGCAGTATTTT.

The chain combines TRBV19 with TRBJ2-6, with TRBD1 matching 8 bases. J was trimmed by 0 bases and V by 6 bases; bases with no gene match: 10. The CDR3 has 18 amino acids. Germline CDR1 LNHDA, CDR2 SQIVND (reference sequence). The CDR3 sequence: CASRSRGRGSSGANVLTF. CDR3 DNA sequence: TGTGCCAGTAGGAGCAGGGGGCGTGGTAGCTCTGGGGCCAACGTCCTGACTTTC.

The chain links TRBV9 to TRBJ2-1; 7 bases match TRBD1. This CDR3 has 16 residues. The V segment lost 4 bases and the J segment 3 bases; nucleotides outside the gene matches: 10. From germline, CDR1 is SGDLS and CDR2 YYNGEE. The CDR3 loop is CASSILTGNNYNEQFF. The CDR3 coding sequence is TGTGCCAGCAGCATACTGACAGGGAATAACTACAATGAGCAGTTCTTC.

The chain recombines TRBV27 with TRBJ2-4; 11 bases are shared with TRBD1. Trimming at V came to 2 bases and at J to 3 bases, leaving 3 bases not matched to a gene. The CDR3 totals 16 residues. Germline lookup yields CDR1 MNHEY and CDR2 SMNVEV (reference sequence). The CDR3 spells CASSLGTGGGKNIQYF. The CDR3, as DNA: TGTGCCAGCAGTTTAGGGACAGGGGGAGGCAAAAACATTCAGTACTTC.

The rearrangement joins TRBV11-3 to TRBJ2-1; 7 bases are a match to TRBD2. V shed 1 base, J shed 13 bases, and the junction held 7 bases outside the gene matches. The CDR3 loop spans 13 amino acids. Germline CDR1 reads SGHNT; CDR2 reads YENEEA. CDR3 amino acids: CASSLAAGVNQFF. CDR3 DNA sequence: TGTGCCAGCAGCTTAGCCGCGGGAGTTAACCAGTTCTTC.

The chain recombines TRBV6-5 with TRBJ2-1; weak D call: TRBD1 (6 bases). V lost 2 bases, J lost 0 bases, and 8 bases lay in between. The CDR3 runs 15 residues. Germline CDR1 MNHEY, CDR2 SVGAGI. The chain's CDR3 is CASSYQGSSYNEQFF. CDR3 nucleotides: TGTGCCAGCAGTTACCAGGGGAGCTCCTACAATGAGCAGTTCTTC.

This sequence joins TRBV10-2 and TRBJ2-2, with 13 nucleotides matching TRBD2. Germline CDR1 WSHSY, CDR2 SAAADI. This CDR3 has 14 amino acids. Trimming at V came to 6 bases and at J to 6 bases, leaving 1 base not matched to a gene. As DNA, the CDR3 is TGCGCCAGCAGACTAGCGGGAGGGCCCGGGGAGCTGTTTTTT. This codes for CASRLAGGPGELFF.

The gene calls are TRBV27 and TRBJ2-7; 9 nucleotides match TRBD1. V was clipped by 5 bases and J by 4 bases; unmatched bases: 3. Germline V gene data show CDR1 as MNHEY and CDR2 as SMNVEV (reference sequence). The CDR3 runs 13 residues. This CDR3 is CASSTGTGYEQYF. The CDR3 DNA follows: TGTGCCAGCAGTACGGGGACAGGGTACGAGCAGTACTTC.

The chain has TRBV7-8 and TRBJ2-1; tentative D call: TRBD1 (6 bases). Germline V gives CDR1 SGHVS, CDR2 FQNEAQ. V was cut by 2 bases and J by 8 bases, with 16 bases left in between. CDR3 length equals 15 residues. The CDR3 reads CASSLSSGQVDEQFF. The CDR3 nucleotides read TGTGCCAGCAGCTTAAGTTCGGGACAAGTCGATGAGCAGTTCTTC.

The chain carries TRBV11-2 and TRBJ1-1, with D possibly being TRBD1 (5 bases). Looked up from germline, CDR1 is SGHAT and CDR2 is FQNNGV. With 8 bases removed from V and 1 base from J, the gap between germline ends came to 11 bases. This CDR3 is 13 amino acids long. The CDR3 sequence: CASQAGGNTEAFF. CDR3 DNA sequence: TGTGCCAGCCAAGCCGGGGGGAACACTGAAGCTTTCTTT. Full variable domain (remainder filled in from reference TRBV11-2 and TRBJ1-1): EAGVAQSPRYKIIEKRQSVAFWCNPISGHATLYWYQQILGQGPKLLIQFQNNGVVDDSQLPKDRFSAERLKGVDSTLKIQPAKLEDSAVYLCASQAGGNTEAFFGQGTRLTVV.

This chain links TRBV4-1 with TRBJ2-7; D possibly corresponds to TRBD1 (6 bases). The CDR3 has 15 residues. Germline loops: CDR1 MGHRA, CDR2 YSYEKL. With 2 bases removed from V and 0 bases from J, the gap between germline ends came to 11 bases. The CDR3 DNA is TGCGCCAGCAGCCAACTTACAGGGTTCTCCTACGAGCAGTACTTC. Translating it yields CASSQLTGFSYEQYF.

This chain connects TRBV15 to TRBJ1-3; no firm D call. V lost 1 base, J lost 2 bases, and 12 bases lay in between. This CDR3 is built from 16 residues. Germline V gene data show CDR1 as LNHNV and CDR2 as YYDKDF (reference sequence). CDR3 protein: CATSRGRSGTGNTIYF. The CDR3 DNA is TGTGCCACCAGCAGAGGTCGGTCGGGGACTGGAAACACCATATATTTT.

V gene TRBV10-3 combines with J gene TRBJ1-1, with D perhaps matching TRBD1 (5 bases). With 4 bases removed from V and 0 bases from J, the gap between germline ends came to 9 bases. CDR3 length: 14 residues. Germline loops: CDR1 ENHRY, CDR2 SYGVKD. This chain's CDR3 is CAISGGVMNTEAFF. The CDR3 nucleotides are TGTGCCATCAGTGGGGGGGTCATGAACACTGAAGCTTTCTTT.

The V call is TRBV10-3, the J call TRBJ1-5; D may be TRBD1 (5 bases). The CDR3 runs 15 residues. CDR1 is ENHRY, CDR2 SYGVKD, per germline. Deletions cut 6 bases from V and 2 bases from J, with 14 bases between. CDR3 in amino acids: CAISVSPGGNQPQHF. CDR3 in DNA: TGTGCCATCAGCGTCTCTCCGGGGGGCAATCAGCCCCAGCATTTT.

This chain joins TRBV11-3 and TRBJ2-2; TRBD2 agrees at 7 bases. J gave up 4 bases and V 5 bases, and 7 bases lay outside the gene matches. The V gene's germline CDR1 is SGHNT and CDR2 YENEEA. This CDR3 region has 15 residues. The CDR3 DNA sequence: TGTGCCAGCAGCCCGCCCGGGGAGGGCACCGGGGAGCTGTTTTTT. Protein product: CASSPPGEGTGELFF.

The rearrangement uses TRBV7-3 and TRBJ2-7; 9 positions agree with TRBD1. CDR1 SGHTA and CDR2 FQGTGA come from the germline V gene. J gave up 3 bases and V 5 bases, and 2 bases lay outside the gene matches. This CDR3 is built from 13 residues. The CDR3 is CASSADRGYEQYF. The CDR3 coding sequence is TGTGCCAGCAGCGCGGACAGGGGCTACGAGCAGTACTTC.

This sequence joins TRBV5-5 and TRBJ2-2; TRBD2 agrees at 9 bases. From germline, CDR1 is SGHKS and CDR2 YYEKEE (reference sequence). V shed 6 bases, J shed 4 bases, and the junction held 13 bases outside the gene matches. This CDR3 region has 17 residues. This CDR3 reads CASTGGSGRYGTGELFF. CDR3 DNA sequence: TGTGCCAGCACTGGGGGTAGCGGGAGATATGGCACCGGGGAGCTGTTTTTT. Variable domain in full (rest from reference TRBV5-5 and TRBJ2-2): DAGVTQSPTHLIKTRGQQVTLRCSPISGHKSVSWYQQVLGQGPQFIFQYYEKEERGRGNFPDRFSARQFPNYSSELNVNALLLGDSALYLCASTGGSGRYGTGELFFGEGSRLTVL.

CDR3 loop: CASSTTGLGTEAFF. CDR3 DNA: TGTGCCAGCAGTACGACAGGGCTGGGCACTGAAGCTTTCTTT. V usage is TRBV6-5 and J usage is TRBJ1-1; 7 nucleotides align to TRBD1. Germline V lookup: CDR1 MNHEY, CDR2 SVGAGI. The CDR3 contains 14 residues. V dropped 5 bases and J dropped 4; count of bases not matched to a gene: 7.

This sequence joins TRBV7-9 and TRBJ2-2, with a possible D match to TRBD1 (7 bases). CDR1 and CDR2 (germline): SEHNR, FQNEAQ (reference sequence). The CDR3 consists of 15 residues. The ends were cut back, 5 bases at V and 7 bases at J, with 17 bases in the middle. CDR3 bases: TGTGCCAGCAGCCTCACCGGGACAGCGGGCGGGGAGCTGTTTTTT. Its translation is CASSLTGTAGGELFF. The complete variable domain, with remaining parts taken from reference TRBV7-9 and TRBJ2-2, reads DTGVSQNPRHKITKRGQNVTFRCDPISEHNRLYWYRQTLGQGPEFLTYFQNEAQLEKSRLLSDRFSAERPKGSFSTLEIQRTEQGDSAMYLCASSLTGTAGGELFFGEGSRLTVL.

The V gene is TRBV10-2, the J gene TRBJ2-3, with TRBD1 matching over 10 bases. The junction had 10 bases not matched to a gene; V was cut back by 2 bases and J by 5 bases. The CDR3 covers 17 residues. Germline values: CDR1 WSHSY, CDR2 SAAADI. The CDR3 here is CASSEMTRQGAGDTQYF. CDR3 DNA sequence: TGCGCCAGCAGTGAGATGACGAGACAGGGGGCAGGAGATACGCAGTATTTT.

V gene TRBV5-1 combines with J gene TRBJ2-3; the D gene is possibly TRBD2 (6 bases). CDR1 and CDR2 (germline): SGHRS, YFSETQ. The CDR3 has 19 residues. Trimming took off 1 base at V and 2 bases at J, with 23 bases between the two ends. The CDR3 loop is CASSLFGISVGRSTDTQYF. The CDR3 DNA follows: TGCGCCAGCAGCTTGTTCGGGATCTCAGTTGGGAGGTCCACAGATACGCAGTATTTT.

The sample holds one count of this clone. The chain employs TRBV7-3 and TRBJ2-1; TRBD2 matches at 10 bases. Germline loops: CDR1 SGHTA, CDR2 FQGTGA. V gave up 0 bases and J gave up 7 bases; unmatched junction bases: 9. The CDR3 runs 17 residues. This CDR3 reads CASSLTRSGRAGNEQFF. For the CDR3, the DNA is TGTGCCAGCAGCTTAACGCGGAGCGGGAGGGCCGGAAATGAGCAGTTCTTC. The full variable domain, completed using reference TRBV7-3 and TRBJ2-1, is GAGVSQTPSNKVTEKGKYVELRCDPISGHTALYWYRQSLGQGPEFLIYFQGTGAADDSGLPNDRFFAVRPEGSVSTLKIQRTERGDSAVYLCASSLTRSGRAGNEQFFGPGTRLTVL.